This TCR beta chain was profiled in a study of blood T cell repertoires in COVID-19. About the research overall: T cells, B-cell-depleted T cells, or PBMCs provided the cDNA or gDNA that served as material.

In the study's own analysis: Amplification with reference gene primers provided the estimates of nucleated cell counts. Repertoires were generated with immunoSEQ multiplex PCR, while TCRdb's copy carries only in-frame clones and drops some. That table is the source of V, J and clone size, and D and trimming were worked out from the DNA. The sample yields around 310,000 clones, approximately 89% seen once. Germline-derived CDR1 and CDR2 are SEHNR and FQNEAQ (reference sequence). Trimming cost V 3 bases and J 4 bases; bases outside gene matches: 3. This CDR3 spans 14 amino acids. The TCR was taken from a woman aged 25 to 39 who had recovered from COVID-19. The rearrangement links TRBV7-9 to TRBJ1-1; TRBD1 matches 9 bases. Sequencing was performed on PBMCs or T cells enriched from blood (not recorded which). The CDR3 protein is CASSLTGGGTEAFF. The CDR3 nucleotides read TGTGCCAGCAGCTTGACAGGGGGGGGCACTGAAGCTTTCTTT.